Presented here are 8 T cell receptor beta chains from one specimen sequenced in a study of cytomegalovirus exposure and HLA in healthy donors. Primers: 60 Vbeta forward and 13 Jbeta reverse. The protocol was immunoSEQ multiplex PCR, while the TCRdb copy is restricted to in-frame clones and leaves out a portion. Of about 99,000 clones detected, 70% to 80% appear once; the ten largest clones hold 2.5% to 3.5%. The sample was PBMCs. These receptors came from a male donor in good health and CMV-seropositive.

The chain uses TRBV7-2 and TRBJ1-2; 11 bases fit TRBD1. This CDR3 spans 17 amino acids. Trimming cost V 5 bases and J 1 base; bases outside gene matches: 9. Germline lookup yields CDR1 SGHTA and CDR2 FQGNSA. CDR3 bases: TGTGCCAGCAGCCCCCGGGACAGGGGGATGGTTAACTATGGCTACACCTTC. It specifies CASSPRDRGMVNYGYTF.

V and J are TRBV7-9 and TRBJ1-6, with 8 bases fitting TRBD1. Germline V lookup: CDR1 SEHNR, CDR2 FQNEAQ (reference sequence). CDR3 length: 15 amino acids. The V and J ends lost 5 bases and 7 bases, in that order; junction bases with no gene match: 7. CDR3 DNA: TGTGCCAGCAGCCCCGGGACAGGAGGAAATTCACCCCTCCACTTT. It specifies CASSPGTGGNSPLHF.

This chain uses TRBV4-2 with TRBJ2-7, with a weak D call TRBD2 (6 bases). Trimming left V 1 base short and J 2 bases short, with 9 bases between. This CDR3 contains 14 residues. Germline V gives CDR1 LGHNA, CDR2 YNFKEQ. The CDR3 DNA is TGTGCCAGCAGCCAAGGACTAGGTACCTACGAGCAGTACTTC. Translated: CASSQGLGTYEQYF.

V and J are TRBV7-2 and TRBJ2-1; 12 bases match TRBD2. With 6 bases clipped from V and 8 bases from J, the junction kept 11 bases outside the gene matches. From germline, CDR1 is SGHTA and CDR2 FQGNSA. The CDR3 runs to 16 residues. In DNA form, the CDR3 reads TGTGCCAGCAGGCTGGCTAGCGGGGGGGCTAAGGATGAGCAGTTCTTC. Protein sequence: CASRLASGGAKDEQFF. The variable domain in full, with the rest retrieved from reference TRBV7-2 and TRBJ2-1, is GAGVSQSPSNKVTEKGKDVELRCDPISGHTALYWYRQSLGQGLEFLIYFQGNSAPDKSGLPSDRFSAERTGGSVSTLTIQRTQQEDSAVYLCASRLASGGAKDEQFFGPGTRLTVL.

The rearrangement joins TRBV29-1 to TRBJ2-6; D is unclear. CDR3 size: 13 residues. Germline CDR1 SQVTM, CDR2 ANQGSEA. Trimming cost V 2 bases and J 2 bases, with 4 bases left between them. CDR3 in amino acids: CSVETAGANVLTF. The DNA for the CDR3 is TGCAGCGTTGAAACAGCTGGGGCCAACGTCCTGACTTTC.

The chain links TRBV6-6 to TRBJ2-1, with TRBD1 matching over 8 bases. This CDR3 spans 14 amino acids. The J segment lost 7 bases and the V segment lost 6 bases, leaving 8 bases of the junction unmatched. The V gene's germline CDR1 is MNHNY and CDR2 SVGAGI (reference sequence). This CDR3 reads CASSRTDRDNEQFF. CDR3 nucleotides: TGTGCCAGCAGCCGAACGGACAGGGATAATGAGCAGTTCTTC.

This clone was found a few times. The chain has TRBV19 and TRBJ2-7, with 7 bases identical to TRBD1. This CDR3 comprises 14 residues. V trimming: 7 bases; J trimming: 6 bases; junction bases outside the gene matches: 12. The germline V gene encodes CDR1 LNHDA and CDR2 SQIVND (reference sequence). The CDR3 DNA follows: TGTGCCAGTAACGAACAGGGGTTGAAAGGCGAGCAGTACTTC. Translation: CASNEQGLKGEQYF.

For this clone: Other DNA sequences in this sample translate to the same CDR3. The V call is TRBV7-2, the J call TRBJ2-3, with 9 positions matching TRBD2. This CDR3 has 15 amino acids. With V trimmed by 0 bases and J by 6 bases, 4 bases remained unmatched. Germline assignment: CDR1 SGHTA and CDR2 FQGNSA. The CDR3 reads CASSLASGGGDTQYF. For the CDR3, the DNA is TGTGCCAGCAGCTTAGCTAGCGGGGGAGGGGATACGCAGTATTTT. Complete variable domain (other parts from reference TRBV7-2 and TRBJ2-3): GAGVSQSPSNKVTEKGKDVELRCDPISGHTALYWYRQSLGQGLEFLIYFQGNSAPDKSGLPSDRFSAERTGGSVSTLTIQRTQQEDSAVYLCASSLASGGGDTQYFGPGTRLTVL.